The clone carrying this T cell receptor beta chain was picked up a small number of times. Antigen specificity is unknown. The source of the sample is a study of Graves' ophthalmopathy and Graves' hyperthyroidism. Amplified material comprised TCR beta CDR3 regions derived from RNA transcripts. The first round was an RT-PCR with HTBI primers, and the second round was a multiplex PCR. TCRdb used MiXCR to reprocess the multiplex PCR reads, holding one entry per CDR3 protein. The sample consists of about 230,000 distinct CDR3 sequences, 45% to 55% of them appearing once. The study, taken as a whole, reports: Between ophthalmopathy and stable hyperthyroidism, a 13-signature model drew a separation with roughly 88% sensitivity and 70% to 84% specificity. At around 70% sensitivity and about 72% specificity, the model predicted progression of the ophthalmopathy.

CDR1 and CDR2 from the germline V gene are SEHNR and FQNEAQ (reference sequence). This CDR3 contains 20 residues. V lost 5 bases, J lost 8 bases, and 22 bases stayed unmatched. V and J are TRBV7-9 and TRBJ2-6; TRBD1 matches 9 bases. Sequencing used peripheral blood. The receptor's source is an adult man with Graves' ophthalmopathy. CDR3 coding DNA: TGTGCCAGCAGCCCCGGTCCGGGGACAGGGTCCCCACAGGGGACCAACGTCCTGACTTTC. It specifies CASSPGPGTGSPQGTNVLTF.